This entry lists 3 T cell receptor beta chains sequenced from one sample in a study of T cell clonality in common variable immunodeficiency. Profiling relied on immunoSEQ multiplex PCR, and the TCRdb table lists in-frame clones only, not all of them. The sample shows tens of thousands of clones, none of them appearing just once. The sequenced sample was peripheral blood mononuclear cells. Source of these receptors: a person aged 18 to 75 in good health.

This clone was found many times. The read ends 3 residues early relative to the CDR3; the germline J gene fills the gap. The chain couples TRBV5-1 to TRBJ2-3, with D hard to call. The CDR3 loop spans 11 amino acids. Germline values: CDR1 SGHRS, CDR2 YFSETQ. The V end was cut by 6 bases, the J end by 1 base, with 3 bases between. The CDR3 here is CASTGTDTQYF. The sequenced part of the CDR3 DNA is TGCGCCAGCACTGGCACAGATACG.

This clone was counted at least ten times. The read ends 3 residues shy of where the CDR3 ends; the end is completed using the germline J gene. The chain links TRBV20-1 to TRBJ2-3; possible D gene TRBD1, 7 bases. The V end lost 5 bases, the J end lost 3 bases, and 21 bases lay between the germline ends. CDR1 and CDR2 from the germline V gene are DFQATT and SNEGSKA (reference sequence). The CDR3 is made up of 16 amino acids. The CDR3 bases that were read are TGCAGTGCTCCCGACGCGGGCAGGGGGGCTACAGATACG. Translated: CSAPDAGRGATDT. The full CDR3 reads CSAPDAGRGATDTQYF.

Worth noting for this clone: The sequenced fragment ends 3 residues before the CDR3 boundary, so the rest is inferred from the germline J gene. The J gene is TRBJ2-3, the V gene TRBV25-1; 7 positions agree with TRBD2. With V trimmed by 4 bases and J by 3 bases, 25 bases remained unmatched. The CDR3 extends over 21 amino acids. Germline V lookup: CDR1 MGHDK, CDR2 SYGVNS. The sequenced part of the CDR3 DNA is TGTGCCAGCAGTGTGACCTTGTGGGGAGGGCCCTCGGCGCGGGGTACAGATACG. It is translated as CASSVTLWGGPSARGTDT. The complete CDR3 sequence is CASSVTLWGGPSARGTDTQYF.